The 20 T cell receptor beta chains in this list originate from one sample, sequenced in a study of T cells in Graves' hyperthyroidism and ophthalmopathy. Amplified regions were TCR beta CDR3 sequences from RNA transcripts. The TCR CDR3 was amplified in a first-round RT-PCR using the HTBI primer set. One entry per CDR3 protein results from TCRdb running MiXCR on the multiplex PCR reads. The sample carries about 320,000 distinct CDR3 sequences, about 15% recorded once. The specimen was blood. All receptors come from a man in his thirties or forties with Graves' hyperthyroidism.

This clonotype was seen repeatedly, ten times or more. This chain links TRBV28 with TRBJ2-7; D not certain. Germline CDR1 and CDR2: MDHEN and SYDVKM. V lost 3 bases and J 3 bases, leaving 3 bases between the germline ends. This CDR3 spans 11 amino acids. The CDR3 DNA is TGTGCCAGCAGTTTCAGCTACGAGCAGTACTTC. Translated: CASSFSYEQYF.

The rearrangement joins TRBV11-2 to TRBJ2-7; TRBD2 aligns across 9 bases. The V gene's germline CDR1 is SGHAT and CDR2 FQNNGV. This CDR3 region has 15 residues. Germline trimming cut 3 bases from V and 6 bases from J; bases unmatched to any gene: 9. The CDR3 protein is CASSLVSGSGGEQYF. In DNA form, the CDR3 reads TGTGCCAGCAGCTTGGTTAGCGGGAGTGGGGGCGAGCAGTACTTC.

A few counts support this clonotype. The chain uses TRBV5-5 and TRBJ1-2; no clear D. The CDR3 extends over 14 amino acids. Germline CDR1 is SGHKS and CDR2 is YYEKEE (reference sequence). V was shortened by 3 bases and J by 6 bases, with 15 bases between the two germline ends. DNA for the CDR3: TGTGCCAGCAGCTCTCCCTACACCGAGGATGGCTACACCTTC. Amino acids: CASSSPYTEDGYTF.

This clonotype was counted ten times or more. The V and J genes are TRBV11-2 and TRBJ2-7, with 10 nucleotides matching TRBD2. V lost 5 bases, J lost 4 bases, and 8 bases stayed unmatched. The CDR3 contains 15 residues. The germline V gene encodes CDR1 SGHAT and CDR2 FQNNGV. The CDR3 is CASSTGTSVSYEQYF. In DNA, the CDR3 is TGTGCCAGCAGCACAGGGACTAGCGTTTCGTACGAGCAGTACTTC.

Only a few counts were recorded for this clonotype. One end of the junction varies from germline; a read error may be responsible. The chain recombines TRBV11-2 with TRBJ2-1, with 11 nucleotides matching TRBD2. Germline V gene lookup returns CDR1 SGHAT and CDR2 FQNNGV. The CDR3 runs to 15 residues. CDR3 nucleotide sequence: TGTGTCAGCAGCTTTACTAGCGGGAGTCTCAATGAGCAGTTCTTC. The encoded protein is CVSSFTSGSLNEQFF.

This clonotype has ten or more counts. The V and J genes are TRBV28 and TRBJ2-3; unclear D gene. The CDR3 is made up of 14 amino acids. CDR1 is MDHEN and CDR2 is SYDVKM in the germline V gene. V was trimmed by 3 bases and J by 4 bases, leaving 11 bases between them. The CDR3 reads CASSFHQPADTQYF. Here the CDR3 DNA reads TGTGCCAGCAGTTTCCATCAGCCGGCAGATACGCAGTATTTT.

This clonotype has only a few counts. This chain connects TRBV19 to TRBJ1-1, with D possibly matching TRBD1 (6 bases). V was trimmed by 8 bases and J by 6 bases, leaving 22 bases between them. Germline V lookup: CDR1 LNHDA, CDR2 SQIVND (reference sequence). This CDR3 is 15 amino acids long. CDR3: CASQRIQGLGAEAFF. The CDR3 DNA is TGTGCCAGTCAAAGGATACAGGGCTTGGGCGCTGAAGCTTTCTTT.

This sequence joins TRBV6-1 and TRBJ1-6, with D hard to call. CDR1 is MNHNS and CDR2 is SASEGT in the germline V gene. V gave up 5 bases and J gave up 8 bases, with 13 bases separating them. There are 14 residues in the CDR3. CDR3 nucleotide sequence: TGTGCCAGCAGTAGGGCCTCCGGGGATTCACCCCTCCACTTT. It is translated as CASSRASGDSPLHF.

This clonotype was recorded at least ten times. The rearrangement links TRBV20-1 to TRBJ2-7; 13 bases are a match to TRBD2. The CDR3 is 15 residues long. With 6 bases clipped from V and 6 bases from J, the junction kept 11 bases outside the gene matches. Germline CDR1 reads DFQATT; CDR2 reads SNEGSKA (reference sequence). DNA for the CDR3: TGCAGTGCCGATGGAGGACTAGCGGGAGCTGTCGAGCAGTACTTC. Residues: CSADGGLAGAVEQYF.

This clonotype was recorded many times. The chain links TRBV2 to TRBJ2-1; 14 nucleotides match TRBD2. The trim removed 4 bases at V and 3 bases at J, leaving 2 bases unmatched. The CDR3 loop spans 16 amino acids. Germline CDR1 and CDR2: SNHLY and FYNNEI. This chain's CDR3 is CASSAGTSGSYNEQFF. The CDR3 region has the DNA TGTGCCAGCAGTGCCGGGACTAGCGGGAGCTACAATGAGCAGTTCTTC.

The V and J genes are TRBV20-1 and TRBJ2-1; TRBD1 or TRBD2 may be the D gene (5 bases each). The CDR3 is 14 amino acids. The ends were cut back, 5 bases at V and 4 bases at J, with 15 bases in the middle. The germline V gene has CDR1 DFQATT and CDR2 SNEGSKA (reference sequence). CDR3: CSAVLGDPYNEQFF. CDR3 bases: TGCAGTGCTGTCCTCGGGGACCCATACAATGAGCAGTTCTTC.

This clonotype was found many times. J is TRBJ1-1 and V is TRBV28, with D tentatively TRBD1 (5 bases). The CDR3 length is 14 residues. Looked up from germline, CDR1 is MDHEN and CDR2 is SYDVKM. V was pared by 7 bases and J by 1 base, with 13 bases between. The chain's CDR3 is CASIPLGENTEAFF. In DNA form, the CDR3 reads TGTGCCAGCATCCCCCTAGGGGAGAACACTGAAGCTTTCTTT.

The chain is built from TRBV2 and TRBJ2-7; 7 bases line up with TRBD1. CDR1 is SNHLY and CDR2 is FYNNEI in the germline V gene. The CDR3 spans 14 residues. The ends lost 8 bases at V and 3 bases at J; junction bases unmatched: 10. CDR3 in DNA: TGTGCCAGCGTTGGGGCAGGGGGTAACTACGAGCAGTACTTC. Amino acids: CASVGAGGNYEQYF. The full variable domain, completed using reference TRBV2 and TRBJ2-7, is EPEVTQTPSHQVTQMGQEVILRCVPISNHLYFYWYRQILGQKVEFLVSFYNNEISEKSEIFDDQFSVERPDGSNFTLKIRSTKLEDSAMYFCASVGAGGNYEQYFGPGTRLTVT.

This clonotype was observed many times. The chain couples TRBV20-1 to TRBJ2-7, with no clear D. The CDR3 extends over 17 amino acids. CDR1 DFQATT and CDR2 SNEGSKA come from the germline V gene (reference sequence). V lost 0 bases to trimming and J lost 2 bases, with 20 bases between them. CDR3 loop: CSARDSRNARPPYEQYF. Written as DNA, the CDR3 is TGCAGTGCTAGAGATAGTCGAAATGCGAGGCCCCCCTACGAGCAGTACTTC.

This clonotype showed up many times. The chain recombines TRBV7-2 with TRBJ1-1; no firm D call. V lost 3 bases, J lost 4 bases, and 12 bases lay in between. The CDR3 contains 14 residues. Looked up from germline, CDR1 is SGHTA and CDR2 is FQGNSA. The DNA for the CDR3 is TGTGCCAGCAGCTTTACTCAGGCGTCCACTGAAGCTTTCTTT. Its translation: CASSFTQASTEAFF.

The chain is built from TRBV28 and TRBJ2-5; D is possibly TRBD1 (9 bases). The CDR3 is made up of 18 amino acids. Trimming took off 6 bases at V and 5 bases at J, with 28 bases between the two ends. The V gene's germline CDR1 is MDHEN and CDR2 SYDVKM. CDR3 loop: CASSNREGQGERQETQYF. In nucleotides, the CDR3 is TGTGCCAGCAGCAACCGGGAGGGACAGGGTGAGAGGCAGGAGACCCAGTACTTC.

This clonotype was detected ten times or more. V is TRBV5-8 and J is TRBJ2-2; 13 nucleotides match TRBD2. The CDR3 is made up of 16 amino acids. V lost 4 bases and J lost 7; bases outside the gene matches: 7. Germline V lookup: CDR1 SGHTS, CDR2 YDEGEE. CDR3 sequence (DNA): TGTGCCAGCAGCATAACTAGCGGGAGGGCCGGCGGGGAGCTGTTTTTT. Translated, it gives CASSITSGRAGGELFF.

The chain uses TRBV7-6 and TRBJ2-3, with D hard to call. The CDR3 is made up of 13 amino acids. Germline CDR1 reads SGHVS; CDR2 reads FNYEAQ. Trimming took off 3 bases at V and 4 bases at J, with 8 bases between the two ends. DNA of the CDR3: TGTGCCAGCAGCTTCGACGGGCCAGATACGCAGTATTTT. Residues: CASSFDGPDTQYF.

Worth noting for this clonotype: Being one base from a much bigger clone, this may be a read error. V is TRBV18 and J is TRBJ1-5; D call uncertain. The length of the CDR3 is 16 residues. Germline CDR1 reads KGHSH; CDR2 reads LQKENI. CDR3 nucleotide sequence: TGTGCCAGCTCACCCTCCCCCCCGTCAAGCAATCAGCCCCTGCATTTT. Translated, it gives CASSPSPPSSNQPLHF.

This clonotype has more than one count but fewer than ten. The chain recombines TRBV5-1 with TRBJ1-2; D remains unclear. CDR1 is SGHRS, CDR2 YFSETQ, per germline. The CDR3 runs 13 residues. Trimming took 2 bases from V and 4 from J, leaving 9 bases between them. The CDR3 protein is CASSLGPLYGYTF. CDR3 coding DNA: TGCGCCAGCAGCTTAGGGCCTCTCTATGGCTACACCTTC.